Below are 32 T cell receptor beta chains sequenced from a single sample in a study of T cells in Graves' hyperthyroidism and ophthalmopathy. RNA transcripts were the template for amplifying TCR beta CDR3 regions. Carried out on the TCR CDR3, a first-round RT-PCR used the HTBI primer set. TCRdb ran MiXCR on the multiplex PCR reads and lists one entry per CDR3 protein. Among 350,000 to 400,000 distinct CDR3 sequences listed, roughly 19% were seen once. The specimen was blood. These receptors were collected from a woman between 18 and 29 years old with Graves' hyperthyroidism.

This clonotype was picked up many times. The V gene is TRBV27, the J gene TRBJ1-5; TRBD1 matches at 8 bases. The CDR3 consists of 14 residues. The J segment lost 0 bases and the V segment lost 6 bases, leaving 1 base of the junction unmatched. The germline V gene encodes CDR1 MNHEY and CDR2 SMNVEV (reference sequence). CDR3 region: CASRDRGSNQPQHF. CDR3 sequence (DNA): TGTGCCAGCAGAGACAGGGGTAGCAATCAGCCCCAGCATTTT.

The chain employs TRBV6-5 and TRBJ2-7, with D unresolved. The CDR3 sequence is 16 residues long. V was cut by 4 bases and J by 0 bases, with 16 bases left in between. Germline CDR1 and CDR2: MNHEY and SVGAGI. CDR3 protein: CASSLPQTESSYEQYF. CDR3 DNA: TGTGCCAGCAGTTTACCCCAGACGGAGAGCTCCTACGAGCAGTACTTC.

This clonotype appeared many times. The genes are TRBV6-5 and TRBJ1-1, with unresolved D. Germline CDR1 reads MNHEY; CDR2 reads SVGAGI. Trimming took off 2 bases at V and 12 bases at J, with 10 bases between the two ends. The CDR3 extends over 11 amino acids. CDR3 region: CASSYRQRTFF. The CDR3 nucleotides are TGTGCCAGCAGTTACAGGCAGAGGACTTTCTTT.

The sample holds a few counts of this clonotype. A much more abundant neighbour one base away suggests this may be a read error. The rearrangement uses TRBV3-1 and TRBJ1-2; maybe TRBD1 (5 bases). The CDR3 length is 16 residues. V lost 4 bases and J 6 bases, leaving 21 bases between the germline ends. The germline V gene encodes CDR1 LGHDT and CDR2 YNNKEL (reference sequence). The CDR3, as DNA: TGTGCCAGCAGCCCAACCCTTGGCGGAGCAGGGCATGGCTACACCTTC. Translating it yields CASSPTLGGAGHGYTF.

This clonotype was seen repeatedly, ten times or more. The chain employs TRBV6-5 and TRBJ1-2; a possible D gene is TRBD1 (5 bases). The ends were cut back, 4 bases at V and 2 bases at J, with 14 bases in the middle. Germline CDR1 reads MNHEY; CDR2 reads SVGAGI. The CDR3 is 15 amino acids. The CDR3 DNA reads TGTGCCAGCAGTTCCCCGGGACGGACAAACTATGGCTACACCTTC. Translation: CASSSPGRTNYGYTF.

This clonotype was seen repeatedly, ten times or more. The chain is built from TRBV6-1 and TRBJ1-5; D is possibly TRBD1 (6 bases). The CDR3 runs to 15 residues. Germline V gene lookup returns CDR1 MNHNS and CDR2 SASEGT. Deletions cut 4 bases from V and 2 bases from J, with 12 bases between. The CDR3 nucleotides read TGTGCCAGCAGTGTCAGGGGATTTGGCAATCAGCCCCAGCATTTT. Amino acids: CASSVRGFGNQPQHF.

This clonotype was recorded many times. V usage is TRBV20-1 and J usage is TRBJ2-2; no clear D gene. V shed 0 bases and J shed 1 base, with 9 bases lying between them. This CDR3 region has 15 residues. CDR1 and CDR2 from the germline V gene are DFQATT and SNEGSKA (reference sequence). CDR3 sequence: CSARDQRGNTGELFF. The CDR3 DNA follows: TGCAGTGCTAGAGATCAAAGAGGGAACACCGGGGAGCTGTTTTTT.

At least ten counts were recorded for this clonotype. This chain joins TRBV7-8 and TRBJ2-2; 11 nucleotides align to TRBD1. The trim removed 4 bases at V and 3 bases at J, leaving 4 bases unmatched. The CDR3 is 16 residues long. Looked up from germline, CDR1 is SGHVS and CDR2 is FQNEAQ. CDR3 nucleotides: TGTGCCAGCAGCTGGACAGGGGGCGAGTACACCGGGGAGCTGTTTTTT. The encoded protein is CASSWTGGEYTGELFF.

This clonotype was counted a few times. The rearrangement uses TRBV20-1 and TRBJ2-5; 9 bases are shared with TRBD1. The CDR3 extends over 15 amino acids. The junction had 12 bases not matched to a gene; V was cut back by 3 bases and J by 7 bases. Per the germline V gene, CDR1 is DFQATT and CDR2 is SNEGSKA (reference sequence). CDR3 nucleotide sequence: TGCAGTGCTAGTGGCGGACAGGGGCCTCCATGGACCCAGTACTTC. This gives the protein CSASGGQGPPWTQYF.

This clonotype was seen at least ten times. Given the absence of the conserved phenylalanine or tryptophan at the CDR3 end, a read error is likely. The chain joins TRBV6-1 to TRBJ1-2; D is uncertain. Trimming removed 6 bases at V and 1 base at J, with 15 bases between. Germline lookup yields CDR1 MNHNS and CDR2 SASEGT. This CDR3 comprises 15 residues. CDR3 nucleotide sequence: TGTGCCAGCAGCGCCGTCCCGACCGATAACTATGGCTACACCCTC. This sequence encodes CASSAVPTDNYGYTL.

This clonotype was detected many times. J is TRBJ2-7 and V is TRBV7-3; D is perhaps TRBD1 (6 bases). Germline V gene lookup returns CDR1 SGHTA and CDR2 FQGTGA. With 5 bases removed from V and 2 bases from J, the gap between germline ends came to 13 bases. This CDR3 comprises 14 residues. This chain's CDR3 is CASSQQGGPYEQYF. CDR3 DNA sequence: TGTGCCAGCAGCCAACAGGGTGGGCCCTACGAGCAGTACTTC.

CDR3 protein: CASTVGQGLGSYEQYF. The CDR3 nucleotides read TGTGCCAGCACCGTGGGACAGGGGTTAGGGTCCTACGAGCAGTACTTC. V is TRBV6-1 and J is TRBJ2-7; 10 bases fit TRBD1. CDR1 MNHNS and CDR2 SASEGT come from the germline V gene. V trimming: 7 bases; J trimming: 1 base; junction bases outside the gene matches: 10. This CDR3 region has 16 residues.

In this sample, this clonotype turned up many times. The rearrangement uses TRBV6-1 and TRBJ1-5; D is unresolved. Between the trimmed V and J ends, which lost 6 bases and 1 base, there was a span of 10 bases. This CDR3 region has 14 residues. Germline values: CDR1 MNHNS, CDR2 SASEGT. CDR3 nucleotides: TGTGCCAGCAGGCAAGGAACCAGCAATCAGCCCCAGCATTTT. It is translated as CASRQGTSNQPQHF.

The rearrangement uses TRBV4-1 and TRBJ1-1; 8 bases map to TRBD1. J gave up 1 base and V 4 bases, and 2 bases lay outside the gene matches. Per germline, CDR1 MGHRA and CDR2 YSYEKL. The CDR3 length is 14 residues. The CDR3 sequence is CASSRQGQNTEAFF. The DNA of the CDR3 is TGCGCCAGCAGCCGACAGGGGCAGAACACTGAAGCTTTCTTT.

The gene calls are TRBV2 and TRBJ1-5, with 11 bases fitting TRBD1. With V trimmed by 2 bases and J by 7 bases, 4 bases remained unmatched. The CDR3 is made up of 15 amino acids. Germline V lookup: CDR1 SNHLY, CDR2 FYNNEI. The CDR3 DNA sequence: TGTGCCAGCAGTGAAACCCGGGACAGGGGGCAGCCCCAGCATTTT. Encoded protein: CASSETRDRGQPQHF.

In this sample, this clonotype turned up many times. The chain is built from TRBV5-1 and TRBJ1-1, with D perhaps TRBD1 (5 bases). The CDR3 runs 18 residues. Germline CDR1 is SGHRS and CDR2 is YFSETQ. Trimming stripped 2 bases from V and 4 bases from J, with 24 bases between. The CDR3 region has the DNA TGCGCCAGCAGCTTTGGCTGGGTGTGGAAGGGGCGATCCACTGAAGCTTTCTTT. The encoded protein is CASSFGWVWKGRSTEAFF.

This clonotype was seen at least ten times. The chain carries TRBV20-1 and TRBJ1-2; TRBD1 matches at 7 bases. With 5 bases clipped from V and 4 bases from J, the junction kept 10 bases outside the gene matches. The germline CDR1 and CDR2 sequences are DFQATT and SNEGSKA (reference sequence). CDR3 length: 14 amino acids. As DNA, the CDR3 is TGCAGTGCTTATATAGACAGGGAAGGCTATGGCTACACCTTC. Its translation is CSAYIDREGYGYTF.

This clonotype has a count of ten or more. The chain carries TRBV27 and TRBJ2-5; no clear D gene. CDR1 and CDR2 from the germline V gene are MNHEY and SMNVEV (reference sequence). This CDR3 contains 15 residues. The V gene lost 0 bases and the J gene lost 5 bases, with 13 bases spanning the gap. The CDR3 coding sequence is TGTGCCAGCAGTTTATCTAGGGTTGCGGCGGAGACCCAGTACTTC. Translation: CASSLSRVAAETQYF.

Many counts were recorded for this clonotype. This may be a read error, as it is one base from a much larger clone. The V call is TRBV6-1, the J call TRBJ1-1; D is possibly TRBD1 (6 bases). Germline V CDR1 and CDR2: MNHNS, SASEGT. The CDR3 has 12 amino acids. V shed 6 bases and J shed 3 bases, with 8 bases lying between them. The CDR3, as DNA: TGTGCCAGCAGGGAGGGGGACACTGAAGCTTTCTTT. Amino acid sequence: CASREGDTEAFF.

This clonotype was seen many times. The V call is TRBV3-1, the J call TRBJ1-2; 7 nucleotides match TRBD1. The CDR3 runs 15 residues. CDR1 is LGHDT, CDR2 YNNKEL, per germline (reference sequence). V shed 4 bases, J shed 3 bases, and the junction held 8 bases outside the gene matches. As DNA, the CDR3 is TGTGCCAGCAGCCGGGCGGGACAGCTTGACTATGGCTACACCTTC. It specifies CASSRAGQLDYGYTF.

In this sample, this clonotype turned up many times. The rearrangement links TRBV6-1 to TRBJ2-7, with 8 nucleotides matching TRBD2. The V gene's germline CDR1 is MNHNS and CDR2 SASEGT. CDR3 length: 11 residues. J was trimmed by 6 bases and V by 11 bases; bases with no gene match: 6. CDR3 protein: CAAGGPGEQYF. The CDR3 nucleotides read TGTGCCGCGGGGGGCCCGGGCGAGCAGTACTTC.

This rearrangement joins TRBV6-2 or TRBV6-3 to TRBJ1-1; D unclear. V lost 6 bases to trimming and J lost 11 bases, with 16 bases between them. Looked up from germline, CDR1 is MNHEY and CDR2 is SVGEGT. The CDR3 sequence is 12 residues long. Here the CDR3 reads CASSTRPYAAFF. The CDR3 bases are TGTGCCAGCAGCACGAGACCGTATGCGGCTTTCTTT.

This clonotype came up many times. The chain couples TRBV20-1 to TRBJ1-1; 8 bases are a match to TRBD1. With 6 bases clipped from V and 0 bases from J, the junction kept 6 bases outside the gene matches. Looked up from germline, CDR1 is DFQATT and CDR2 is SNEGSKA (reference sequence). This CDR3 region has 14 residues. CDR3 DNA sequence: TGCAGTGCGGCGGACAGGGCGGTGAACACTGAAGCTTTCTTT. It specifies CSAADRAVNTEAFF.

This clonotype was recorded once. A read error may produce the germline difference seen at one junction end. J is TRBJ1-2 and V is TRBV9, with 7 bases lining up with TRBD1. Germline CDR1 reads SGDLS; CDR2 reads YYNGEE. The length of the CDR3 is 15 residues. In DNA form, the CDR3 reads TGTGCCATCAGCCCAGGGGGGATCGGGAACTATGGCTACACCTTC. This gives the protein CAISPGGIGNYGYTF.

This clonotype was counted ten times or more. The chain carries TRBV12-3 or TRBV12-4 and TRBJ1-1; no firm D call. The CDR3 spans 12 residues. V was pared by 4 bases and J by 5 bases, with 8 bases between. The CDR3 DNA is TGTGCCAGCAGTTCTCTCGGAACTGAAGCTTTCTTT. Translating gives CASSSLGTEAFF.

The rearrangement links TRBV27 to TRBJ1-2; no clear D gene. With 6 bases removed from V and 4 bases from J, the gap between germline ends came to 9 bases. Looked up from germline, CDR1 is MNHEY and CDR2 is SMNVEV (reference sequence). The CDR3 is 12 amino acids. The CDR3 coding sequence is TGTGCCAGCAGAAAATGGGGCTATGGCTACACCTTC. Amino acids: CASRKWGYGYTF.

In its sample, this clonotype was seen many times. The V call is TRBV19, the J call TRBJ1-5; TRBD1 matches at 10 bases. The germline CDR1 and CDR2 sequences are LNHDA and SQIVND (reference sequence). This CDR3 has 15 amino acids. The trim removed 6 bases at V and 5 bases at J, leaving 7 bases unmatched. The CDR3 spells CASRRQGAMDQPQHF. CDR3 nucleotide sequence: TGTGCCAGTAGAAGACAGGGGGCGATGGATCAGCCCCAGCATTTT.

There are many counts of this clonotype. The chain couples TRBV24-1 to TRBJ2-5; weak D call: TRBD2 (5 bases). The germline V gene has CDR1 KGHDR and CDR2 SFDVKD. The CDR3 has 16 amino acids. The V and J ends lost 0 bases and 2 bases respectively, with 12 bases between them. The CDR3 region is CATSDLRFGGQETQYF. CDR3 bases: TGTGCCACCAGTGATTTGAGATTCGGCGGGCAAGAGACCCAGTACTTC.

The chain joins TRBV6-1 to TRBJ2-7; D is possibly TRBD1 (5 bases). This CDR3 region has 15 residues. Between the trimmed V and J ends, which lost 6 bases and 0 bases, there was a span of 15 bases. CDR1 is MNHNS, CDR2 SASEGT, per germline. CDR3 sequence: CASSSGPRSSYEQYF. The CDR3 DNA sequence: TGTGCCAGCAGCTCAGGGCCCAGGAGCTCCTACGAGCAGTACTTC.

The chain has TRBV20-1 and TRBJ1-5; D unclear. The CDR3 runs 15 residues. Germline CDR1 reads DFQATT; CDR2 reads SNEGSKA (reference sequence). V was cut by 2 bases and J by 4 bases, with 15 bases left in between. In nucleotides, the CDR3 is TGCAGTGCTAGACTGAGCACGGACCTTAATCAGCCCCAGCATTTT. As protein: CSARLSTDLNQPQHF.

The chain has TRBV12-3 or TRBV12-4 and TRBJ1-6; 8 nucleotides align to TRBD1. The CDR3 sequence is 16 residues long. J lost 1 base, V lost 5 bases, and 4 bases had no gene match. Here the CDR3 reads CASSRDRGSYNSPLHF. DNA of the CDR3: TGTGCCAGCAGTAGAGACAGGGGATCCTATAATTCACCCCTCCACTTT.

This clonotype was seen ten or more times. CDR3 in amino acids: CASSESLSRGRNQPQHF. The DNA for the CDR3 is TGTGCCAGCAGTGAATCCCTGAGCAGGGGGCGGAATCAGCCCCAGCATTTT. This chain uses TRBV2 with TRBJ1-5, with 8 bases lining up with TRBD1. Per the germline V gene, CDR1 is SNHLY and CDR2 is FYNNEI. The CDR3 sequence is 17 residues long. The V segment lost 2 bases and the J segment 4 bases; nucleotides outside the gene matches: 10.